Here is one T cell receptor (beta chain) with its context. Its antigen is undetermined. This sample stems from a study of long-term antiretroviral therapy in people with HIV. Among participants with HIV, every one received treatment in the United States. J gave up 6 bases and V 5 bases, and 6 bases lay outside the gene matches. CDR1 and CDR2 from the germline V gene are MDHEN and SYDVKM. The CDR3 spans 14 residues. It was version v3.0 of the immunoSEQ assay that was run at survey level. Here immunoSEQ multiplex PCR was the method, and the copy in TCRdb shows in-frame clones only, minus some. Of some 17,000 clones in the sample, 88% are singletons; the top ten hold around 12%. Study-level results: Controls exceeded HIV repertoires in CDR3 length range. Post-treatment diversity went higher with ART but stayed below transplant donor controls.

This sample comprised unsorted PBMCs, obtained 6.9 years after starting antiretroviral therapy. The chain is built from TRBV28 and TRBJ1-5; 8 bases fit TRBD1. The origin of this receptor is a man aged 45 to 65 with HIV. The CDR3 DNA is TGTGCCAGCAGTCCAGGGGGCGCGGGTCAGCCCCAGCATTTT. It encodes CASSPGGAGQPQHF.